A single sample gave rise to the 10 T cell receptor beta chains below, sequenced in a study of T cell responses to AZD1222 COVID-19 vaccine. The method was immunoSEQ multiplex PCR; TCRdb's version includes in-frame clones alone and lacks a portion of them. The data hold about 160,000 clones, with roughly 90% observed a single time. The input for sequencing was peripheral blood, taken 28 days after the second AZD1222 dose. Every receptor here comes from an adult who received the AZD1222 COVID-19 vaccine.

This clone was picked up one time. The chain has TRBV5-1 and TRBJ1-1; a possible D gene is TRBD1 (5 bases). The germline CDR1 and CDR2 sequences are SGHRS and YFSETQ. The CDR3 has 15 amino acids. V lost 0 bases, J lost 1 base, and 10 bases lay in between. This CDR3 is CASSLAKGPNTEAFF. The DNA for the CDR3 is TGCGCCAGCAGCTTGGCGAAGGGACCGAACACTGAAGCTTTCTTT. Full variable domain (missing parts from reference TRBV5-1 and TRBJ1-1): KAGVTQTPRYLIKTRGQQVTLSCSPISGHRSVSWYQQTPGQGLQFLFEYFSETQRNKGNFPGRFSGRQFSNSRSEMNVSTLELGDSALYLCASSLAKGPNTEAFFGQGTRLTVV.

This clone was detected a few times. This chain connects TRBV4-3 to TRBJ2-2, with D possibly matching TRBD2 (7 bases). This CDR3 contains 15 residues. Germline-derived CDR1 and CDR2 are LGHNA and YSLEER. With 7 bases removed from V and 6 bases from J, the gap between germline ends came to 18 bases. CDR3 protein: CASTFTEGGPGELFF. In DNA form, the CDR3 reads TGCGCCAGCACCTTTACCGAGGGGGGGCCCGGGGAGCTGTTTTTT.

As DNA, the CDR3 is TGTGCCAGCAGTGTGAGGGGGGGGGCAACTAATGAAAAACTGTTTTTT. As protein: CASSVRGGATNEKLFF. The chain joins TRBV2 to TRBJ1-4; D may be TRBD1 (6 bases). The CDR3 is made up of 16 amino acids. The ends were cut back, 4 bases at V and 0 bases at J, with 12 bases in the middle. Germline CDR1 reads SNHLY; CDR2 reads FYNNEI.

The J gene is TRBJ1-2, the V gene TRBV7-9; tentative D call: TRBD1 (5 bases). Trimming pared 4 bases from V and 3 bases from J, leaving 24 bases between. Germline V gives CDR1 SEHNR, CDR2 FQNEAQ (reference sequence). The CDR3 is 18 amino acids. CDR3 region: CASSSFKGTRDYDYGYTF. CDR3 bases: TGTGCCAGCAGCTCATTTAAAGGAACCAGGGACTACGACTATGGCTACACCTTC.

The chain has TRBV2 and TRBJ2-1, with a weak D call TRBD2 (6 bases). Trimming took off 3 bases at V and 0 bases at J, with 9 bases between the two ends. The germline V gene encodes CDR1 SNHLY and CDR2 FYNNEI. This CDR3 spans 15 amino acids. This chain's CDR3 is CASSDSGDSYNEQFF. DNA for the CDR3: TGTGCCAGCAGTGATTCGGGGGACTCCTACAATGAGCAGTTCTTC.

The gene calls are TRBV27 and TRBJ2-7; D is possibly TRBD1 (6 bases). Trimming stripped 3 bases from V and 0 bases from J, with 21 bases between. The V gene's germline CDR1 is MNHEY and CDR2 SMNVEV (reference sequence). The CDR3 sequence is 18 residues long. CDR3 DNA sequence: TGTGCCAGCAGTTTTCGACAGGCAGATTCTCTCAGCTCCTACGAGCAGTACTTC. It translates to CASSFRQADSLSSYEQYF.

The J gene is TRBJ1-6, the V gene TRBV30; 8 nucleotides line up with TRBD1. The germline gives CDR1 GTSNPN, CDR2 SVGIG (reference sequence). V dropped 5 bases and J dropped 7; count of bases not matched to a gene: 7. The CDR3 has 14 residues. This CDR3 reads CAWSEGQANSPLHF. CDR3 DNA sequence: TGTGCCTGGTCGGAGGGACAGGCGAATTCACCCCTCCACTTT. The full variable domain, rest sourced from reference TRBV30 and TRBJ1-6, is SQTIHQWPATLVQPVGSPLSLECTVEGTSNPNLYWYRQAAGRGLQLLFYSVGIGQISSEVPQNLSASRPQDRQFILSSKKLLLSDSGFYLCAWSEGQANSPLHFGNGTRLTVT.

V gene TRBV4-1 combines with J gene TRBJ1-5; D is possibly TRBD1 (5 bases). Germline V gene data show CDR1 as MGHRA and CDR2 as YSYEKL. CDR3 length: 14 residues. Trimming shortened V by 3 bases and J by 4 bases, and 10 bases separated the two germline ends. The CDR3 nucleotides read TGCGCCAGCAGCCACGGGACGACGAATCAGCCCCAGCATTTT. Translated: CASSHGTTNQPQHF.

The chain is built from TRBV7-8 and TRBJ2-2; D gene unclear. The CDR3 consists of 15 residues. V was cut by 3 bases and J by 5 bases, with 13 bases left in between. Germline assignment: CDR1 SGHVS and CDR2 FQNEAQ. In nucleotides, the CDR3 is TGTGCCAGCAGCTTCGGCAGGACGGAAACCGGGGAGCTGTTTTTT. Residues: CASSFGRTETGELFF.

J is TRBJ2-7 and V is TRBV21-1; TRBD1, the table's D call, was not compared with the DNA. TRBV21-1 is shown as a pseudogene. CDR3 length equals 11 residues. The CDR3, as DNA: TGTGCCAGCAGCAAACACTACGAGCAGTACTTC. As protein: CASSKHYEQYF.